This T cell receptor (beta chain) was found in a study of T cell clonotyping in hematopoietic cell transplantation. The CDR3 has 15 amino acids. Unmatched junction bases numbered 6, after V lost 8 bases and J lost 4 bases. Per the germline V gene, CDR1 is MNHEY and CDR2 is SMNVEV (reference sequence). General study points: After transplant, recipient diversity fell while pathologically expanded clonotypes grew through day 180. Higher Inverse Simpson Index values in graft donor and pretransplant recipient predicted broader posttransplant TCR diversity. Cells were unsorted, so CD4 and CD8 contributions were not separated.

Concerning this clone itself: The antigen remains unidentified.

TCRdb's table, derived via immunoSEQ multiplex PCR, lists solely in-frame clones and lacks some. Of under 10,000 clones in the sample, roughly nine tenths were seen once. The material was PBMCs, obtained 180 days after allogeneic stem cell transplant. This receptor was taken from a human patient who had an allogeneic stem cell transplant, so the T cells may come from the graft donor. The donor label of this sample is uncertain. Some clones in this sample may be carry-over from other donors' samples. This chain joins TRBV27 and TRBJ2-5; TRBD2 aligns across 14 bases. The CDR3 DNA is TGTGCCAGCTCTAGGGGACTAGCGGGGGCAGAGACCCAGTACTTC. Encoded protein: CASSRGLAGAETQYF.